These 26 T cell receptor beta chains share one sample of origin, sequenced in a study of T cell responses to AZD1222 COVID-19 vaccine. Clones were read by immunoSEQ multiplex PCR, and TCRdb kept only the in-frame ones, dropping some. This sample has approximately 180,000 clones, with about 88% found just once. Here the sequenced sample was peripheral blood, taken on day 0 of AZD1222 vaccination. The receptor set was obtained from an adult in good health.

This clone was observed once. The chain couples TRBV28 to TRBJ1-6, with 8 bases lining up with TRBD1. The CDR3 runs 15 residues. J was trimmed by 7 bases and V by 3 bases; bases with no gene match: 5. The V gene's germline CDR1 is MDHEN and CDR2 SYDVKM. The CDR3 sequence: CASSFSGGANSPLHF. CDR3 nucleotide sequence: TGTGCCAGCAGTTTTTCAGGGGGCGCGAATTCACCCCTCCACTTT.

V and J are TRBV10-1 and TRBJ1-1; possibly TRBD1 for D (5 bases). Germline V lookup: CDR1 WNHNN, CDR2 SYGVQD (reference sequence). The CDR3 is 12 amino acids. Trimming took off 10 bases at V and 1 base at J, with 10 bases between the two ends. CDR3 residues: CAIYGGNTEAFF. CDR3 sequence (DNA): TGCGCCATCTACGGGGGGAACACTGAAGCTTTCTTT.

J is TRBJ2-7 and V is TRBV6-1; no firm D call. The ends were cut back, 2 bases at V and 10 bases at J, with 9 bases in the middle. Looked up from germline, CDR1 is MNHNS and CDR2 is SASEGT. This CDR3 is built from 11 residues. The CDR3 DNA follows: TGTGCCAGCAGTGAAACGCGCCTACAGTACGTC. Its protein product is CASSETRLQYV.

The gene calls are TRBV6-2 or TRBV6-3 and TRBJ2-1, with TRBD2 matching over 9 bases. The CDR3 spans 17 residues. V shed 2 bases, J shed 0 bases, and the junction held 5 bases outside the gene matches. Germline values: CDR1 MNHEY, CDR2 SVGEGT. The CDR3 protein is CASSYLSGRSSYNEQFF. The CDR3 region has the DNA TGTGCCAGCAGTTACCTCAGCGGGAGGAGCTCCTACAATGAGCAGTTCTTC.

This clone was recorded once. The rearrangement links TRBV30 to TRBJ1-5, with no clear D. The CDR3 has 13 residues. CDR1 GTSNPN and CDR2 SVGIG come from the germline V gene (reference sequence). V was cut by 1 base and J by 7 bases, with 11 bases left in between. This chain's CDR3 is CAWSAGGAQPQHF. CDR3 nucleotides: TGTGCCTGGAGTGCAGGAGGTGCCCAGCCCCAGCATTTT.

The CDR3 here is CASSQDHGVETQYF. The CDR3 DNA sequence: TGTGCCAGCAGCCAAGATCACGGGGTAGAGACCCAGTACTTC. V usage is TRBV3-1 (or the pseudogene TRBV3-2) and J usage is TRBJ2-5; maybe TRBD2 (5 bases). The V gene's germline CDR1 is LGHDT and CDR2 YNNKEL (reference sequence). V was cut by 0 bases and J by 4 bases, with 9 bases left in between. The CDR3 contains 14 residues.

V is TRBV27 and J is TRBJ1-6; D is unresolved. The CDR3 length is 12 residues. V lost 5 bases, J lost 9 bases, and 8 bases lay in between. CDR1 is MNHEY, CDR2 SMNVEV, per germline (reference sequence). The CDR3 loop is CASSTSVSPLHF. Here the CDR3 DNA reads TGTGCCAGCAGTACCTCAGTTTCACCCCTCCACTTT.

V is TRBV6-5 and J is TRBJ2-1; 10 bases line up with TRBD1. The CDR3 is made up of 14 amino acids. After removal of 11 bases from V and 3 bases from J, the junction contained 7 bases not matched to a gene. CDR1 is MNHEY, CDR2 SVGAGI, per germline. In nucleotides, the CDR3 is TGTGCCGGGAAGACAGGGGGCTACTACAATGAGCAGTTCTTC. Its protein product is CAGKTGGYYNEQFF.

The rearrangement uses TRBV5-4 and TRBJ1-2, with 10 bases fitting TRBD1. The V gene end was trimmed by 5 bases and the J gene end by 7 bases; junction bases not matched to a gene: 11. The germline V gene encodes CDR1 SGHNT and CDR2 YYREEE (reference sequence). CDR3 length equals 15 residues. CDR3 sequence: CASRTWDRGRAGYTF. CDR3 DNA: TGTGCCAGCAGAACGTGGGACAGGGGCCGGGCTGGCTACACCTTC.

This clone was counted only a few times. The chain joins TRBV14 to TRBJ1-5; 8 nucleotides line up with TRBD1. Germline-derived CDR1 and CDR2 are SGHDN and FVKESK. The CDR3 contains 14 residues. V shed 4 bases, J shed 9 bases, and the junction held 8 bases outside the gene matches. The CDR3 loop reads CASSRTGTVGPQHF. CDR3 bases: TGTGCCAGCAGCCGGACAGGGACAGTGGGGCCCCAGCATTTT.

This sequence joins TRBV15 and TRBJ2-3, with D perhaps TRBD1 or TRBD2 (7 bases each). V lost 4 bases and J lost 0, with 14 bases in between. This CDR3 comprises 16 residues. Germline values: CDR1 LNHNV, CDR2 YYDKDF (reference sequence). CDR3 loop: CATSKGAGESTDTQYF. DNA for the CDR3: TGTGCCACCAGCAAGGGGGCGGGGGAAAGCACAGATACGCAGTATTTT.

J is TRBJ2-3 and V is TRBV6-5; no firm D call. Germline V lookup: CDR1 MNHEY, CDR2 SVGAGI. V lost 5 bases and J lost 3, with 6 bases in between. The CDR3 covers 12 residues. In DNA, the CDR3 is TGTGCCAGCAGTCCCCCGACAGATACGCAGTATTTT. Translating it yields CASSPPTDTQYF.

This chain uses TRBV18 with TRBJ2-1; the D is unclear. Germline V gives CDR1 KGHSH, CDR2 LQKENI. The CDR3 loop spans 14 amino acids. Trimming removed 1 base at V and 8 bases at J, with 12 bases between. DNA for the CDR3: TGTGCCAGCTCACCACAGGGCTGGGCGGATGAGCAGTTCTTC. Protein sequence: CASSPQGWADEQFF.

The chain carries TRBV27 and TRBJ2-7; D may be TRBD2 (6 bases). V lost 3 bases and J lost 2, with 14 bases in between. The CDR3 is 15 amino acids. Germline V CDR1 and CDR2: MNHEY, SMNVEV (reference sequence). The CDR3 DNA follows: TGTGCCAGCAGTTTTAAGAAACTAGCCGCCTACGAGCAGTACGTC. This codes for CASSFKKLAAYEQYV.

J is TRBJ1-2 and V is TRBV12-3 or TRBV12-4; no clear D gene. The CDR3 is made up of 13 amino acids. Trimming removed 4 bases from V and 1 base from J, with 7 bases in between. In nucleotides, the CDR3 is TGTGCCAGCAGTTACAGCCGTAACTATGGCTACACCTTC. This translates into CASSYSRNYGYTF.

The CDR3 nucleotides read TGTGCCAGCAGCGGTAGGCCTCATCCTATAGGGACTATGAACACTGAAGCTTTCTTT. Translating it yields CASSGRPHPIGTMNTEAFF. The chain carries TRBV7-9 and TRBJ1-1; D is possibly TRBD1 (5 bases). The CDR3 is 19 amino acids. Per the germline V gene, CDR1 is SEHNR and CDR2 is FQNEAQ (reference sequence). Trimming removed 5 bases from V and 0 bases from J, with 25 bases in between.

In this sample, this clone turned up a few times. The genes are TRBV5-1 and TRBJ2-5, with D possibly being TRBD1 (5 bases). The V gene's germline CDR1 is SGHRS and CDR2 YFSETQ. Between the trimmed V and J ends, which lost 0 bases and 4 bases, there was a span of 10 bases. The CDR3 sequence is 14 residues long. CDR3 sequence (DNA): TGCGCCAGCAGCTTGGGGTCAGGGTTAGAGACCCAGTACTTC. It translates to CASSLGSGLETQYF.

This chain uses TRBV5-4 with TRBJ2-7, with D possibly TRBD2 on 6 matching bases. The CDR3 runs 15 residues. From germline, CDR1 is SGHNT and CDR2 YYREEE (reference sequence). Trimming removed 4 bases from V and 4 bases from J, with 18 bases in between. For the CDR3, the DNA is TGTGCCAGCAGCCCAACCGGGACTCCTTCTTACGAGCAGTACTTC. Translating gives CASSPTGTPSYEQYF.

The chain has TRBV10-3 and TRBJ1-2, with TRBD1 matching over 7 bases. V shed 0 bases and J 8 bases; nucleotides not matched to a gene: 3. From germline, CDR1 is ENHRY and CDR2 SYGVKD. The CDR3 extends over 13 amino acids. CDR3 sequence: CAISESTGHGYTF. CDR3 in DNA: TGTGCCATCAGTGAGTCGACAGGGCACGGCTACACCTTC.

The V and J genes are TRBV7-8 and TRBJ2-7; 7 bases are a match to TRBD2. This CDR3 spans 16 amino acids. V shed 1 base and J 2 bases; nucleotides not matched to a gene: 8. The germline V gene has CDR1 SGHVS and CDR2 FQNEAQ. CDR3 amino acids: CASSLVSLASTYEQYF. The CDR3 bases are TGTGCCAGCAGCTTAGTTTCACTAGCGAGTACCTACGAGCAGTACTTC.

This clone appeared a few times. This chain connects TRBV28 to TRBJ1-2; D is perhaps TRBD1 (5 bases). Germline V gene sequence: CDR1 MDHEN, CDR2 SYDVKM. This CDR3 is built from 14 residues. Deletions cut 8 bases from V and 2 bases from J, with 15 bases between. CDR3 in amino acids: CASLSLGGNYGYTF. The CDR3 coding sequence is TGTGCCAGCTTATCCCTGGGGGGGAACTATGGCTACACCTTC.

In DNA, the CDR3 is TGTGCCAGCAGCTACGGACAGCCCCCCTCCTACGAGCAGTACTTC. It codes for CASSYGQPPSYEQYF. The chain joins TRBV14 to TRBJ2-7, with a tentative D call TRBD1 (6 bases). From germline, CDR1 is SGHDN and CDR2 FVKESK. V lost 5 bases and J lost 0, with 14 bases in between. The CDR3 extends over 15 amino acids.

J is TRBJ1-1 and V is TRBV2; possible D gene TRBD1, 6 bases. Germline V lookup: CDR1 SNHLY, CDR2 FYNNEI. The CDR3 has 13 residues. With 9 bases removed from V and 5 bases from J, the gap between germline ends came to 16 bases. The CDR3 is CASRKGEGTEAFF. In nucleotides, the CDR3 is TGTGCCAGTCGTAAGGGGGAAGGGACTGAAGCTTTCTTT.

For the CDR3, the DNA is TGTGCCAGCAGTTCTACAGGGGCCGGTCCCTATGGCTACACCTTC. The encoded protein is CASSSTGAGPYGYTF. The chain has TRBV6-5 and TRBJ1-2, with 7 nucleotides matching TRBD1. CDR1 is MNHEY, CDR2 SVGAGI, per germline. With 4 bases clipped from V and 4 bases from J, the junction kept 9 bases outside the gene matches. The CDR3 has 15 residues.

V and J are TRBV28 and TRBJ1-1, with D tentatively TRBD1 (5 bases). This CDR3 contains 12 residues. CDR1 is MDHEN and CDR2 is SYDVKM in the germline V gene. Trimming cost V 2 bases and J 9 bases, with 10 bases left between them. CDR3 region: CASSLVLGQAFF. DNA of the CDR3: TGTGCCAGCAGTTTAGTTCTGGGACAAGCTTTCTTT. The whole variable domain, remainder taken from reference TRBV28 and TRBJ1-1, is DVKVTQSSRYLVKRTGEKVFLECVQDMDHENMFWYRQDPGLGLRLIYFSYDVKMKEKGDIPEGYSVSREKKERFSLILESASTNQTSMYLCASSLVLGQAFFGQGTRLTVV.

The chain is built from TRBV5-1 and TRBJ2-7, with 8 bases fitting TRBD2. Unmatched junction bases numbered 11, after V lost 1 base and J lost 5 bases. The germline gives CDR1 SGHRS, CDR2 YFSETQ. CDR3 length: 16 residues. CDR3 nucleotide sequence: TGCGCCAGCAGCTTGCAGCCTACGGGAGGGCCAGACGAGCAGTACTTC. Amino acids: CASSLQPTGGPDEQYF.